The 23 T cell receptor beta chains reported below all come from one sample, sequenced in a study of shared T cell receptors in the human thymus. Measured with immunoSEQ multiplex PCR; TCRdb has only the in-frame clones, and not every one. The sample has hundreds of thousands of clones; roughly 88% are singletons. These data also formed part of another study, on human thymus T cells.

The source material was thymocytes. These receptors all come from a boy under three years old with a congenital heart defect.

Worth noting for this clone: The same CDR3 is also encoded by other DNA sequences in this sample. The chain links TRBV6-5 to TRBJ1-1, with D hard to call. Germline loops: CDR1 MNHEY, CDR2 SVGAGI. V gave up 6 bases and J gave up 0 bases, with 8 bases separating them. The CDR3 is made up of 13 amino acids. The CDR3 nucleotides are TGTGCCAGCAGCCCGAGAGTGAACACTGAAGCTTTCTTT. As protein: CASSPRVNTEAFF.

CDR3 amino acids: CASSKESTLTSSYEQYF. The CDR3 nucleotides read TGTGCCAGCAGCAAAGAATCTACCCTAACGAGCTCCTACGAGCAGTACTTC. The chain recombines TRBV7-9 with TRBJ2-7; D gene unclear. This CDR3 is built from 17 residues. With 5 bases removed from V and 0 bases from J, the gap between germline ends came to 20 bases. The germline V gene has CDR1 SEHNR and CDR2 FQNEAQ (reference sequence).

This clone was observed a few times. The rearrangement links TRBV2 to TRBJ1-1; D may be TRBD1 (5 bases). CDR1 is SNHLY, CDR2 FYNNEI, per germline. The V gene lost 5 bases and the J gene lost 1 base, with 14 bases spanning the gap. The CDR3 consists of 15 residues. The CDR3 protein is CASSRTGRGNTEAFF. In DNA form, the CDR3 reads TGTGCCAGCAGTAGGACCGGGAGGGGGAACACTGAAGCTTTCTTT.

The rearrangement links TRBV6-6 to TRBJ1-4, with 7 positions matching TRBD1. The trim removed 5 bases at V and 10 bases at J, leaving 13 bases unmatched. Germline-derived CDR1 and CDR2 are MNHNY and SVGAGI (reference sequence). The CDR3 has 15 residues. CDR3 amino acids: CASSRATGFVGKLFF. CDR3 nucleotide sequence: TGTGCCAGCAGTCGCGCGACAGGGTTCGTTGGAAAACTGTTTTTT.

CDR3 bases: TGTGCCAGTAGGAGCCTACTAGCGGGAGCCTACAATGAGCAGTTCTTC. As protein: CASRSLLAGAYNEQFF. The genes are TRBV19 and TRBJ2-1; 11 bases match TRBD2. CDR1 LNHDA and CDR2 SQIVND come from the germline V gene (reference sequence). V lost 6 bases to trimming and J lost 2 bases; unmatched junction nucleotides: 6. The CDR3 consists of 16 residues.

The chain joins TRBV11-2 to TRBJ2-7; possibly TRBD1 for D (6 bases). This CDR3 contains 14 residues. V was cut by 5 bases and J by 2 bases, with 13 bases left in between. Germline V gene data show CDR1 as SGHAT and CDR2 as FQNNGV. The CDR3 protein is CASSANQGPYEQYF. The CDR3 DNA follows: TGTGCCAGCAGCGCAAATCAGGGGCCCTACGAGCAGTACTTC.

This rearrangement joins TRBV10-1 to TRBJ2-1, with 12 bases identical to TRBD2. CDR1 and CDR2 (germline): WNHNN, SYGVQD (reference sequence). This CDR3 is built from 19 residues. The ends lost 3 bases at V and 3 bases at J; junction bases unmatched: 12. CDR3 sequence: CASSDPGLAGADHYNEQFF. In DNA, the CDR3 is TGCGCCAGCAGTGACCCGGGACTAGCGGGTGCCGACCACTACAATGAGCAGTTCTTC.

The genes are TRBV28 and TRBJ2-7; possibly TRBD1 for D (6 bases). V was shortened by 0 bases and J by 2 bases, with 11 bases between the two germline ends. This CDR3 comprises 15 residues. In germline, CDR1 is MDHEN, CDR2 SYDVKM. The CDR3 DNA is TGTGCCAGCAGTTTATGTTCGAGACAGGCCTACGAGCAGTACTTC. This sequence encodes CASSLCSRQAYEQYF.

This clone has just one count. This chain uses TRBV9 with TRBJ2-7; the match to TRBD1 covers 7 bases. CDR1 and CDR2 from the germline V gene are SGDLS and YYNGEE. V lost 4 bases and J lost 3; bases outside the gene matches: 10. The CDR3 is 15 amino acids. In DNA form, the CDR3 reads TGTGCCAGCAGCATCTCGGACAGGTCAAACTACGAGCAGTACTTC. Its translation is CASSISDRSNYEQYF.

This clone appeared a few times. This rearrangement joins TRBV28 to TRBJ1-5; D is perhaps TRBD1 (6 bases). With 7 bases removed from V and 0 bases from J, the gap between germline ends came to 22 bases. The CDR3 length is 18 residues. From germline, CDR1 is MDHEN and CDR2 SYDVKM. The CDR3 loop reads CASNALFHRDNSNQPQHF. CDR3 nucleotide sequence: TGTGCCAGCAACGCCCTCTTCCACAGGGACAATAGCAATCAGCCCCAGCATTTT.

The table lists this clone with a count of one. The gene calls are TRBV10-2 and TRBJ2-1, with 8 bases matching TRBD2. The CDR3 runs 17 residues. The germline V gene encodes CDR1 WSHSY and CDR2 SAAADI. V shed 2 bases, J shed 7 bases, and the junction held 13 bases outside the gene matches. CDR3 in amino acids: CASSEGASGSLRNEQFF. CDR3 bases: TGCGCCAGCAGTGAGGGGGCTAGCGGGTCATTGAGGAATGAGCAGTTCTTC.

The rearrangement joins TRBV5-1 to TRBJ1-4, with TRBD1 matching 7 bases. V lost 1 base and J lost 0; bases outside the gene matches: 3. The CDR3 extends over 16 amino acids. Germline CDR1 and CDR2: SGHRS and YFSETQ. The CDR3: CASSLRGPATNEKLFF. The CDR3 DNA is TGCGCCAGCAGCTTGAGGGGGCCTGCAACTAATGAAAAACTGTTTTTT.

The CDR3 coding sequence is TGTGCCAGCAGCTCTCGCCTAGCGGGGGTACCCATTCAGTACTTC. This gives the protein CASSSRLAGVPIQYF. The chain recombines TRBV7-8 with TRBJ2-4, with 10 bases identical to TRBD2. Germline V gene sequence: CDR1 SGHVS, CDR2 FQNEAQ. V lost 4 bases and J lost 9; bases outside the gene matches: 9. The CDR3 extends over 15 amino acids.

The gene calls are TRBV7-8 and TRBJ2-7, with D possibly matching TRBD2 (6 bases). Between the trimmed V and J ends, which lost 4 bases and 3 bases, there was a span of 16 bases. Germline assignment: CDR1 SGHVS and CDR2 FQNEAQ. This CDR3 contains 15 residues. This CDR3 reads CASSSPGVYIYEQYF. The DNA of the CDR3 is TGTGCCAGCAGCTCGCCGGGGGTTTACATCTACGAGCAGTACTTC.

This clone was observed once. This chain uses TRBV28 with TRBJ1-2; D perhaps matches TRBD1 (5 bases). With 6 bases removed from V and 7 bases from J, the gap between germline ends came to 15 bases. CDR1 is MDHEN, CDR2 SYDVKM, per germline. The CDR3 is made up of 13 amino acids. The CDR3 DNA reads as TGTGCCAGCAGCACGTCAGGGTCAAGTGGCTACACCTTC. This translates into CASSTSGSSGYTF.

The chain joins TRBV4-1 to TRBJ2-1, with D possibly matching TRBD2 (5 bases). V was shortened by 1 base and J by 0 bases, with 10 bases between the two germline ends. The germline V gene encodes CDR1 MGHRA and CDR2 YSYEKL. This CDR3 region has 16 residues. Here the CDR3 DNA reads TGCGCCAGCAGCCAAGGTCTAGCCCTCTCCTACAATGAGCAGTTCTTC. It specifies CASSQGLALSYNEQFF.

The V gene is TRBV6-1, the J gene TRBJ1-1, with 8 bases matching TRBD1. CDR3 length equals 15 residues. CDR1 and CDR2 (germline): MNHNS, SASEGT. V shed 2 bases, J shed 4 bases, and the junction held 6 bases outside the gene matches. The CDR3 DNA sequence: TGTGCCAGCAGTGAAATCCAGGGGGCGGCCACTGAAGCTTTCTTT. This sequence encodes CASSEIQGAATEAFF.

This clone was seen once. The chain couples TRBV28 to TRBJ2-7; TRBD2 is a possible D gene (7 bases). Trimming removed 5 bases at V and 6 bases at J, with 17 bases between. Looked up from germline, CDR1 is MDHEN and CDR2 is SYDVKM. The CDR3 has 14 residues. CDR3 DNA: TGTGCCAGCAGTCCTTTGTTTCGGGGGGCCGAGCAGTACTTC. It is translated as CASSPLFRGAEQYF.

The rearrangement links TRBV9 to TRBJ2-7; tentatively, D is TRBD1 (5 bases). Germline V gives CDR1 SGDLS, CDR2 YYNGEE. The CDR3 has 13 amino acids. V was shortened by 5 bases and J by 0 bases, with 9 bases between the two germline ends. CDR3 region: CASSATGSYEQYF. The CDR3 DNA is TGTGCCAGCAGTGCAACAGGCTCCTACGAGCAGTACTTC. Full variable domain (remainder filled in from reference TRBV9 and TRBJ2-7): DSGVTQTPKHLITATGQRVTLRCSPRSGDLSVYWYQQSLDQGLQFLIQYYNGEERAKGNILERFSAQQFPDLHSELNLSSLELGDSALYFCASSATGSYEQYFGPGTRLTVT.

CDR3 amino acids: CASSWDRASHEQYF. The CDR3 DNA reads as TGTGCCAGCAGCTGGGACAGGGCGTCGCACGAGCAGTACTTC. The rearrangement joins TRBV11-1 to TRBJ2-7; TRBD1 matches 9 bases. The CDR3 runs to 14 residues. Germline V gene lookup returns CDR1 SGHAT and CDR2 FQDESV (reference sequence). Losses at the gene ends were 4 bases for V and 5 bases for J; bases not matched to a gene: 6.

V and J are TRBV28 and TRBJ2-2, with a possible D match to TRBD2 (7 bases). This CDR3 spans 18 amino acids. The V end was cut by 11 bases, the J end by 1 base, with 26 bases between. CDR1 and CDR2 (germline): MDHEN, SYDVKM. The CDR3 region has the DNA TGTGCCCACAGCGCGTCCGGCGCCGGGGGGCGGAACACCGGGGAGCTGTTTTTT. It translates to CAHSASGAGGRNTGELFF. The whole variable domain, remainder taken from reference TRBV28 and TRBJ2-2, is DVKVTQSSRYLVKRTGEKVFLECVQDMDHENMFWYRQDPGLGLRLIYFSYDVKMKEKGDIPEGYSVSREKKERFSLILESASTNQTSMYLCAHSASGAGGRNTGELFFGEGSRLTVL.

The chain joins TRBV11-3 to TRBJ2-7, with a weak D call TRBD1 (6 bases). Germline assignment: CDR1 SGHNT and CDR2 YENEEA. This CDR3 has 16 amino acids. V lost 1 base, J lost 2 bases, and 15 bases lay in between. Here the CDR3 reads CASSLVDRRNAYEQYF. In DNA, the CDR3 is TGTGCCAGCAGCTTAGTGGACAGACGAAACGCCTACGAGCAGTACTTC. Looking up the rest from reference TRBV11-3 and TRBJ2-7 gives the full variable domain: EAGVVQSPRYKIIEKKQPVAFWCNPISGHNTLYWYLQNLGQGPELLIRYENEEAVDDSQLPKDRFSAERLKGVDSTLKIQPAELGDSAVYLCASSLVDRRNAYEQYFGPGTRLTVT.

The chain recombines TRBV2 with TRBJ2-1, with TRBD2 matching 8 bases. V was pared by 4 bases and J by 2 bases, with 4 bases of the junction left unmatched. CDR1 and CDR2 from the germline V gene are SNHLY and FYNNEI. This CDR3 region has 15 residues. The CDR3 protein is CASSVGTRPYNEQFF. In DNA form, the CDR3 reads TGTGCCAGCAGTGTCGGGACTAGGCCCTACAATGAGCAGTTCTTC.